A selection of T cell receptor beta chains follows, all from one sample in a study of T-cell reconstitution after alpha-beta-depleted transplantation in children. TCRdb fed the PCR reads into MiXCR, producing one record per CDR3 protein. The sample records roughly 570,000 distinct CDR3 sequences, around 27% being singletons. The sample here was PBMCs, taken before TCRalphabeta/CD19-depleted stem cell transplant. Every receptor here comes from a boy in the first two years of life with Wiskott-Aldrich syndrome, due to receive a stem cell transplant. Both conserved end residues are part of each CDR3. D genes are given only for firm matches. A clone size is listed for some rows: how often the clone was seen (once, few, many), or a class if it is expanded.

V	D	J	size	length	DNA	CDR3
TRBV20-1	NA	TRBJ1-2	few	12	TGCAGTGCTAGAGGGAATATGTTTGGCTACACCTTC	CSARGNMFGYTF
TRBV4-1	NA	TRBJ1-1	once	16	TGCGCCAGCAGCCAAGAGAGATCGGGTGCGAGGACTGAAGCTTTCTTT	CASSQERSGARTEAFF
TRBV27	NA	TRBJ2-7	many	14	TGTGCCAGCAGTCCCCCGCGGGGAATGAACGAGCAGTACTTC	CASSPPRGMNEQYF
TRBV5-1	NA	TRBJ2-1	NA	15	TGCGCCAGCAGCTTGGGACTAGTAGTCAGGGATGAGCAGTTCTTC	CASSLGLVVRDEQFF
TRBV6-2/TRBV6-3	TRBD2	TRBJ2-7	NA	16	TGTGCCAGCAGTTACGGTTTGGCGGGAGCGTCCTACGAGCAGTACTTC	CASSYGLAGASYEQYF
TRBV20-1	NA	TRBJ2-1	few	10	TGCAGTGCTATCGCGAATGAGCAGTTCTTC	CSAIANEQFF
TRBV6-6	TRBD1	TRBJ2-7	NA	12	TGTGCCAGCAGACCGGGACAGGGGAAGCAGTACTTC	CASRPGQGKQYF
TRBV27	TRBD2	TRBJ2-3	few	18	TGTGCCAGCAGACTACCGGGACTAGCGGAGGGGAGCACAGATACGCAGTATTTT	CASRLPGLAEGSTDTQYF
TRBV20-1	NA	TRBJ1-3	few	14	TGCAGTGCTAGGGGGCACAGAACTAGAAACACCATATATTTT	CSARGHRTRNTIYF
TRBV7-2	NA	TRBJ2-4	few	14	TGTGCCAGCAGCCCCCTAGGGGGGTTAAACATTCAGTACTTC	CASSPLGGLNIQYF
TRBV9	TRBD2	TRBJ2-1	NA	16	TGTGCCAGCAGCGCTAGAGCGGGAGGGCCCGGGAATGAGCAGTTCTTC	CASSARAGGPGNEQFF
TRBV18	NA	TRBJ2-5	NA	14	TGTGCCAGCTCACCTCGGCAGGGTTTTGAGACCCAGTACTTC	CASSPRQGFETQYF
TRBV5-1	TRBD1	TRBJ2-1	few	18	TGCGCCAGCAGCTCGCTTACCCCGTTCGGACAGGGCATAAATGAGCAGTTCTTC	CASSSLTPFGQGINEQFF
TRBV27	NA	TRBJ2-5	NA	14	TGTGCCAGCAGTTTCCACTCGGGATCTGAGACCCAGTACTTC	CASSFHSGSETQYF
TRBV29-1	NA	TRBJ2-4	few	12	TGCAGCGTTGAACTGGCCAAAAACATTCAGTACTTC	CSVELAKNIQYF
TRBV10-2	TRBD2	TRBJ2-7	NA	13	TGCGCCAGCACCGGACTAGCGGGAGAAAGGCAGTACTTC	CASTGLAGERQYF
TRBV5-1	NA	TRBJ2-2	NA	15	TGCGCCAGCAGCTTGCGGGCGGGGCGCGCCGGGGAGCTGTTTTTT	CASSLRAGRAGELFF
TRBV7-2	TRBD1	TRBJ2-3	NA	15	TGTGCCAGCAGCTTACAACAGGGGGCCTTAGATACGCAGTATTTT	CASSLQQGALDTQYF
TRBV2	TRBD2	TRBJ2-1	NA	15	TGTGCCAGCAGTGAAAATCTAGCGGGTAACAATGAGCAGTTCTTC	CASSENLAGNNEQFF
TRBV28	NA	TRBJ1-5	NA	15	TGTGCCAGCAGACTCCGCAGGGGACTCAATCAGCCCCAGCATTTT	CASRLRRGLNQPQHF
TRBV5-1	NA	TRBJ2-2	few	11	TGCGCCAGCTTTAGTTCCGGGGAGCTGTTTTTT	CASFSSGELFF
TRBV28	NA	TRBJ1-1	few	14	TGTGCCAGCAGTGCATGGGTGACAAACACTGAAGCTTTCTTT	CASSAWVTNTEAFF
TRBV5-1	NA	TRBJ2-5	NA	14	TGCGCCAGCAGCTCCAGTGGCGCCAAGGAGACCCAGTACTTC	CASSSSGAKETQYF
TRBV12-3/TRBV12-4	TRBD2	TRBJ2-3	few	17	TGTGCCAGCAGTTTACGACTAGCGGGAGCCAGCACAGATACGCAGTATTTT	CASSLRLAGASTDTQYF
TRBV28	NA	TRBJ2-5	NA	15	TGTGCCAGCAGTTTAGGTCAGGGGGGATTGGAGACCCAGTACTTC	CASSLGQGGLETQYF
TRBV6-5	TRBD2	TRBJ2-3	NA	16	TGTGCCAGCAGTTACGGGGCTAGCGGGAGACCAAATACGCAGTATTTT	CASSYGASGRPNTQYF
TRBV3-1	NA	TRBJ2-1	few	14	TGTGCCAGCAGCCGGGACGCCTCGTACAATGAGCAGTTCTTC	CASSRDASYNEQFF
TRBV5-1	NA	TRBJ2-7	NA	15	TGCGCCAGCAGCACCCTCCTGGCGGACAACTACGAGCAGTACTTC	CASSTLLADNYEQYF
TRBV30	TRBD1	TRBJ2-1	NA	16	TGTGCCTGGAGTGTAGGGGTAGGGACAGGGGCGAATGAGCAGTTCTTC	CAWSVGVGTGANEQFF
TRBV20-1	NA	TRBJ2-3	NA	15	TGCAGTGCTAGAGGAACACCTACCCGCACAGATACGCAGTATTTT	CSARGTPTRTDTQYF
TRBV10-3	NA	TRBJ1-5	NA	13	TGTGCCATCAGGGAGATCACAGGGTCGCCCCAGCATTTT	CAIREITGSPQHF